The sample holds a few counts of the clone carrying this TCR beta chain. Clones were sequenced by immunoSEQ multiplex PCR, and TCRdb holds only the in-frame ones, with some missing. This table has more than 550,000 clones, less than 95% appearing once. The sample comes from a study of shared clonotypes between healthy human individuals. Study-level information: Every donor yielded three CD4 naive, three CD4 memory, two CD8 naive and one CD8 memory plate.

Deletions cut 4 bases from V and 5 bases from J, with 15 bases between. This CDR3 region has 14 residues. Per the germline V gene, CDR1 is MGHRA and CDR2 is YSYEKL. Sequenced material: memory CD8+ T cells from PBMCs. Subset indicated: CD45RO+ cells pooled with CCR7-negative TemRA cells. The receptor comes from a man aged 18 to 29 in good health. Some clones in this sample may be carry-over from other donors' samples. This sequence joins TRBV4-1 and TRBJ2-7; tentative D call: TRBD1 (6 bases). The CDR3 reads CASSLLQGSHEQYF. The DNA of the CDR3 is TGCGCCAGCAGCCTACTGCAGGGGTCCCACGAGCAGTACTTC.